This T cell receptor beta chain was documented in a study of neurological immune-mediated disorders. Study-level findings and limits: The greatest TCR clonal expansion occurred in HTLV-1-associated myelopathy and the least in multiple sclerosis, which fell below healthy controls.

This clonotype was picked up many times. Its antigen is undetermined. The cDNA came from 5'RACE with 10-nucleotide random UMIs. One entry per CDR3 protein, called by TCRdb with MiXCR from the 5' RACE reads. The sample has about 21,000 distinct CDR3 sequences, 5% to 7% seen once. The CDR3 is 14 amino acids. Germline lookup yields CDR1 SGHRS and CDR2 YFSETQ. Trimming removed 4 bases from V and 3 bases from J, with 12 bases in between. The sorted libraries took roughly 1 million CD4+ or CD8+ T cells. The sequenced material came from CD8+ T cells from blood. The rearrangement links TRBV5-1 to TRBJ2-3; D ambiguous. The TCR was taken from a man younger than 30 in good health. The DNA for the CDR3 is TGCGCCAGCAGCCTGGAAGTAGTGACAGATACGCAGTATTTT. This sequence encodes CASSLEVVTDTQYF.